This T cell receptor (beta chain) was sequenced during a study of human thymus T cells. Profiling relied on immunoSEQ multiplex PCR, and the TCRdb table lists in-frame clones only, not all of them. The sample has 57,000 or so clones; over 85% are singletons. Trimming removed 5 bases from V and 0 bases from J; junction bases left unmatched: 7. Germline V lookup: CDR1 LNHDA, CDR2 SQIVND (reference sequence). The CDR3 extends over 16 amino acids. This TCR was recovered from a boy in the first two years of life with a congenital heart defect but otherwise immunologically healthy. J is TRBJ1-2 and V is TRBV19, with 9 nucleotides matching TRBD1. Sample: blood. The CDR3 loop reads CASSDPGQGSNYGYTF. As DNA, the CDR3 is TGTGCCAGTAGTGATCCGGGACAGGGATCTAACTATGGCTACACCTTC. The full variable domain, its missing parts supplied by reference TRBV19 and TRBJ1-2, is DGGITQSPKYLFRKEGQNVTLSCEQNLNHDAMYWYRQDPGQGLRLIYYSQIVNDFQKGDIAEGYSVSREKKESFPLTVTSAQKNPTAFYLCASSDPGQGSNYGYTFGSGTRLTVV.